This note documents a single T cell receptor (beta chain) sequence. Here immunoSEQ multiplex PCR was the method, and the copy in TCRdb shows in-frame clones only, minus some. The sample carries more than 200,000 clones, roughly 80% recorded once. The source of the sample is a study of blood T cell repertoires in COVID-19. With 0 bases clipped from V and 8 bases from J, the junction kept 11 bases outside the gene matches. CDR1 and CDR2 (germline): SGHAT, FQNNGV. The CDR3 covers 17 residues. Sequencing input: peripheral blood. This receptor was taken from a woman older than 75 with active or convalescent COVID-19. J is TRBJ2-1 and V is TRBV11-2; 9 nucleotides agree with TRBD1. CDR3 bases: TGTGCCAGCAGCTTAGATCGGGACAGGGCTTTTGGTGATGAGCAGTTCTTC. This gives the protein CASSLDRDRAFGDEQFF.